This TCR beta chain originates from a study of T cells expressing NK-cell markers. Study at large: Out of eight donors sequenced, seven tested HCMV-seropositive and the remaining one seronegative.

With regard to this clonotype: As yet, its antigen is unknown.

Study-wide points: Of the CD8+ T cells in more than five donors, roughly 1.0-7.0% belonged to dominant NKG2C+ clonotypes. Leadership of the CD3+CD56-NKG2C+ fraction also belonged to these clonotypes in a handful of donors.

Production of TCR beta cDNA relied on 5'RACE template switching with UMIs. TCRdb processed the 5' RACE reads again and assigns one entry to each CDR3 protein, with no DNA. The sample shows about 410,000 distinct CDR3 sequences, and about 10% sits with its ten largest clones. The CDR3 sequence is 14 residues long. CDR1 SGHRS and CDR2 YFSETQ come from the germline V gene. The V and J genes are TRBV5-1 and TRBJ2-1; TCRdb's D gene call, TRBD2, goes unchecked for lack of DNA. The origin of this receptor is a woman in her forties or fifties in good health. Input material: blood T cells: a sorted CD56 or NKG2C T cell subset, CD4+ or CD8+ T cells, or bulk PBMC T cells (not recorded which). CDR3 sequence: CASRGASSYNEQFF.